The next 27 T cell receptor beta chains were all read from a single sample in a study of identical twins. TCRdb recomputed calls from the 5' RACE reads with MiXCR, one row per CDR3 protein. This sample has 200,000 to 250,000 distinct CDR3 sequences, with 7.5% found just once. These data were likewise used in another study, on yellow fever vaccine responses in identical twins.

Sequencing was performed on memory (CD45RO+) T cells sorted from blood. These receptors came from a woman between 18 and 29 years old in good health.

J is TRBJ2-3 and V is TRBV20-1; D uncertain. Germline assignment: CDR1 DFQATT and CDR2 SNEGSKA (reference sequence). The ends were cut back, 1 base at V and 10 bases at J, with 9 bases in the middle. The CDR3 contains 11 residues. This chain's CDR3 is CSARASIPQYF. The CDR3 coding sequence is TGCAGTGCTAGAGCCTCTATCCCGCAGTATTTT.

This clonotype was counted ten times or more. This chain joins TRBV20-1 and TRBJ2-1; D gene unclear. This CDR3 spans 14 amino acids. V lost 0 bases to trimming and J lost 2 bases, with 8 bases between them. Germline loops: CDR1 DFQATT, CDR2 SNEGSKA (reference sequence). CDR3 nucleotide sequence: TGCAGTGCTAGAGATACTCGTACCTACAATGAGCAGTTCTTC. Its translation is CSARDTRTYNEQFF.

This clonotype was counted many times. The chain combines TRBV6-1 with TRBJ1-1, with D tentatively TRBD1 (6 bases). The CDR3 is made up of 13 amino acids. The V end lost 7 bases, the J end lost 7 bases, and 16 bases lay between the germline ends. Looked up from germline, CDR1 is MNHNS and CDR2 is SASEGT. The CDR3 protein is CASTGQKDYEAFF. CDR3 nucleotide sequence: TGTGCCAGCACCGGACAGAAGGATTATGAAGCTTTCTTT.

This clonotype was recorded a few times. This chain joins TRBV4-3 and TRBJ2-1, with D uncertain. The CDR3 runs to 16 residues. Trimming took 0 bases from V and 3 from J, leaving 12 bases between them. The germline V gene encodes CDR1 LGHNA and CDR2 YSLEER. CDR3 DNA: TGCGCCAGCAGCCAAGATAAAACCCCTGGCTACAATGAGCAGTTCTTC. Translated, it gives CASSQDKTPGYNEQFF.

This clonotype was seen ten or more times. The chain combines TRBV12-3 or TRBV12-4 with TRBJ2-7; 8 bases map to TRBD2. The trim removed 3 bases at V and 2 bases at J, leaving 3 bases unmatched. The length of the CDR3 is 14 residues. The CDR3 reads CASSFEGLAYEQYF. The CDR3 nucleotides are TGTGCCAGCAGTTTTGAGGGACTAGCCTACGAGCAGTACTTC.

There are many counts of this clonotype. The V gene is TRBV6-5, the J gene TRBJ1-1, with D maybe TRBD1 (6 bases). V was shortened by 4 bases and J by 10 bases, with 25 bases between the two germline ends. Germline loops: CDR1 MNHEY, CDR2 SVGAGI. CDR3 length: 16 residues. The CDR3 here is CASSSRTEQDGGGAFF. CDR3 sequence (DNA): TGTGCCAGCAGTTCCCGGACAGAGCAAGACGGTGGGGGAGCTTTCTTT.

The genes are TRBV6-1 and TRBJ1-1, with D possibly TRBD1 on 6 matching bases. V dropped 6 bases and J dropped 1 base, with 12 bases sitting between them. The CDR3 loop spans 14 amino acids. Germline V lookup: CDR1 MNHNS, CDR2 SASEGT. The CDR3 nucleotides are TGTGCCAGCAGCCCCTCGGACAGGAACACTGAAGCTTTCTTT. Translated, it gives CASSPSDRNTEAFF.

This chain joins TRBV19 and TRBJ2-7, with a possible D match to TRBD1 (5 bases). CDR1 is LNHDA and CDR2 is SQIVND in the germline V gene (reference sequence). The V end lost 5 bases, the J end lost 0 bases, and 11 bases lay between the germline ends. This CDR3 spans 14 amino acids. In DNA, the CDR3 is TGTGCCAGTAGTCCCCGACAGAGCTCCTACGAGCAGTACTTC. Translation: CASSPRQSSYEQYF. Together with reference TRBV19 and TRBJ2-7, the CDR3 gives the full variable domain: DGGITQSPKYLFRKEGQNVTLSCEQNLNHDAMYWYRQDPGQGLRLIYYSQIVNDFQKGDIAEGYSVSREKKESFPLTVTSAQKNPTAFYLCASSPRQSSYEQYFGPGTRLTVT.

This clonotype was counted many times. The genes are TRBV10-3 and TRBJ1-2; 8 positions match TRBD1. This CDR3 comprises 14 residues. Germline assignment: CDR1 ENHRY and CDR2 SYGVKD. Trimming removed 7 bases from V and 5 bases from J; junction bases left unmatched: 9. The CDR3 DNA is TGTGCCATCAATGCGGGCCAGGGGGCATATGGCTACACCTTC. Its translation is CAINAGQGAYGYTF.

CDR3 protein: CASSDLQETQYF. In DNA, the CDR3 is TGCGCCAGCAGCGACCTCCAAGAGACCCAGTACTTC. The rearrangement uses TRBV4-1 and TRBJ2-5; D is unresolved. The V end was cut by 5 bases, the J end by 1 base, with 5 bases between. CDR3 length equals 12 residues. Germline assignment: CDR1 MGHRA and CDR2 YSYEKL.

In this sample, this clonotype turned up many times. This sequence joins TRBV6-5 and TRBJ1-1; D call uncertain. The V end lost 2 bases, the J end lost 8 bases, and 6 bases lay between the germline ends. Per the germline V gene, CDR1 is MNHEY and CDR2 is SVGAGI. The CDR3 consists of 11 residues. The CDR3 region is CASSYRTEAFF. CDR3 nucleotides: TGTGCCAGCAGTTACCGGACCGAAGCTTTCTTT.

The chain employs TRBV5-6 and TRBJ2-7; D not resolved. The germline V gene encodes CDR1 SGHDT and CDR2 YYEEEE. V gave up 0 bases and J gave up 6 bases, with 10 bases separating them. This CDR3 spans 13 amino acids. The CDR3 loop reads CASSLVSRREQYF. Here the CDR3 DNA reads TGTGCCAGCAGCTTGGTATCCAGGCGCGAGCAGTACTTC.

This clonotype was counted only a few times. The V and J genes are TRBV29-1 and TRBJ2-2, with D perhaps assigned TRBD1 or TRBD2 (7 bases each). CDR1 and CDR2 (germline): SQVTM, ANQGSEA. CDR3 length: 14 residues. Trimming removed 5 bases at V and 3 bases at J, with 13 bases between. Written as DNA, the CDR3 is TGCAGCGTTCAGACAGGGAGGGACACCGGGGAGCTGTTTTTT. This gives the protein CSVQTGRDTGELFF.

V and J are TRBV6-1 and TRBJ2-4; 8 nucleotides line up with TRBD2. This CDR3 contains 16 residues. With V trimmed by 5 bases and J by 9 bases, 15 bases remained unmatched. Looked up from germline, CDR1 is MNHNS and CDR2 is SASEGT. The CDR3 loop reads CASSPLRGVLETIQYF. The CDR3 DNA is TGTGCCAGCAGTCCCCTGCGGGGGGTCCTGGAAACCATTCAGTACTTC.

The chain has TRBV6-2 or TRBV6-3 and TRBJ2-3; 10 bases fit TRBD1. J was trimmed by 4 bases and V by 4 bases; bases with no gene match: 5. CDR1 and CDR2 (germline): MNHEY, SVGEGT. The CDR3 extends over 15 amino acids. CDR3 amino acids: CASSSWTGGADTQYF. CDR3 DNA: TGTGCCAGCAGTTCCTGGACAGGGGGAGCAGATACGCAGTATTTT.

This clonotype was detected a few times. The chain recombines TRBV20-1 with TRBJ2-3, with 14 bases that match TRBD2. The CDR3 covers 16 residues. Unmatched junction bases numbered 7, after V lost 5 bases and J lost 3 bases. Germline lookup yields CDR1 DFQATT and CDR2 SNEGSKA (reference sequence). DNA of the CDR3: TGCAGTGCTGACCAGGGACTAGCGGGAGCGACAGATACGCAGTATTTT. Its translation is CSADQGLAGATDTQYF.

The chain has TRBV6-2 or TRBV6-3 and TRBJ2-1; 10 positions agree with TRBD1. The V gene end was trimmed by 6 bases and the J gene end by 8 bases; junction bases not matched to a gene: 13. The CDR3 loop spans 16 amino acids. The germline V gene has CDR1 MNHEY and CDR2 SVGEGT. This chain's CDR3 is CASRDRGGTGAYEQFF. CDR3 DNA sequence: TGTGCCAGCAGAGACCGGGGAGGGACAGGGGCGTATGAGCAGTTCTTC.

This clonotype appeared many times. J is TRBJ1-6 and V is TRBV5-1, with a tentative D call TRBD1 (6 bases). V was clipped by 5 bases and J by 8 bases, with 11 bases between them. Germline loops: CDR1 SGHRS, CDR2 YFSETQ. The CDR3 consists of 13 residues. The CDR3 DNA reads TGCGCCAGCAGTTGGGACACCCATTCACCCCTCCACTTT. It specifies CASSWDTHSPLHF. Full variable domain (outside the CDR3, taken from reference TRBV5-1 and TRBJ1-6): KAGVTQTPRYLIKTRGQQVTLSCSPISGHRSVSWYQQTPGQGLQFLFEYFSETQRNKGNFPGRFSGRQFSNSRSEMNVSTLELGDSALYLCASSWDTHSPLHFGNGTRLTVT.

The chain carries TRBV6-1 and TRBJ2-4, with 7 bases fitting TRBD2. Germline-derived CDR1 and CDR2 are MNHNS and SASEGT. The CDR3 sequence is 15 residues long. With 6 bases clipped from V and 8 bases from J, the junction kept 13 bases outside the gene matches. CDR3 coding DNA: TGTGCCAGCAGGGACCGGGACTACGACGGAGACATTCAGTACTTC. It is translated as CASRDRDYDGDIQYF.

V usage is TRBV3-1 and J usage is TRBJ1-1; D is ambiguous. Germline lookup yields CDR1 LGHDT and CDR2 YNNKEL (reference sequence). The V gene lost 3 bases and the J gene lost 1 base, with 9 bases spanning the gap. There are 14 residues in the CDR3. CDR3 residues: CASSQLIGNTEAFF. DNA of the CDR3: TGTGCCAGCAGCCAGCTGATCGGGAACACTGAAGCTTTCTTT.

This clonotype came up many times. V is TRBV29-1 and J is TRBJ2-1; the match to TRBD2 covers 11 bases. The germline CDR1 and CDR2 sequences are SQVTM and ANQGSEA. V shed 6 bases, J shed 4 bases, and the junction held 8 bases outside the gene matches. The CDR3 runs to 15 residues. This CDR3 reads CSVVLSGRDYNEQFF. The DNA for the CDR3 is TGCAGCGTAGTTCTTAGCGGGAGGGATTACAATGAGCAGTTCTTC.

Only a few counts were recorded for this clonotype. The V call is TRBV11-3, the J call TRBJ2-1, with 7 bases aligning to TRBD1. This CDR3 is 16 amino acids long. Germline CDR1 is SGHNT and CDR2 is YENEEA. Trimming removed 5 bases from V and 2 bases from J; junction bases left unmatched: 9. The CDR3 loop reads CASSQSGGSAYNEQFF. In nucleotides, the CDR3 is TGTGCCAGCAGCCAATCAGGGGGTTCGGCCTACAATGAGCAGTTCTTC.

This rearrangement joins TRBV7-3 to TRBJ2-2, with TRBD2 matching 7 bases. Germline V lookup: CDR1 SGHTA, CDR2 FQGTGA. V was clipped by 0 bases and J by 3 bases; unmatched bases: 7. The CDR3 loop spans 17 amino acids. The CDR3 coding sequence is TGTGCCAGCAGCTTAACTGCAGCGGGGTTGGACACCGGGGAGCTGTTTTTT. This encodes CASSLTAAGLDTGELFF. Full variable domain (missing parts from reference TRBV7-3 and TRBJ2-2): GAGVSQTPSNKVTEKGKYVELRCDPISGHTALYWYRQSLGQGPEFLIYFQGTGAADDSGLPNDRFFAVRPEGSVSTLKIQRTERGDSAVYLCASSLTAAGLDTGELFFGEGSRLTVL.

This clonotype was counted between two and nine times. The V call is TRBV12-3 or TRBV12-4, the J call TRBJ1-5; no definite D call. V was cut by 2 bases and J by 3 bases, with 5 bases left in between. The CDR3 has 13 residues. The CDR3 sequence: CASSLSPNQPQHF. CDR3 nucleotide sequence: TGTGCCAGCAGTTTATCCCCCAATCAGCCCCAGCATTTT.

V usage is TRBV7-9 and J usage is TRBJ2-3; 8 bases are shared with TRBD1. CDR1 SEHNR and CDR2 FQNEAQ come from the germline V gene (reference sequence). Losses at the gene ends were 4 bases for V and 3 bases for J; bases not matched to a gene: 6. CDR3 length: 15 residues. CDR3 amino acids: CASSSVQGATDTQYF. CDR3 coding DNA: TGTGCCAGCAGCTCTGTGCAGGGGGCAACAGATACGCAGTATTTT.

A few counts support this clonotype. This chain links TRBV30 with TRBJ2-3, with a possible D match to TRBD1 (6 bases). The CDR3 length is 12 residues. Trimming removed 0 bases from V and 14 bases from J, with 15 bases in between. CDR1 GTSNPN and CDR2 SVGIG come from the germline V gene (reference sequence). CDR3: CAWSVQDSRWYF. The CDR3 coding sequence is TGTGCCTGGAGTGTACAGGACAGCAGATGGTATTTT.

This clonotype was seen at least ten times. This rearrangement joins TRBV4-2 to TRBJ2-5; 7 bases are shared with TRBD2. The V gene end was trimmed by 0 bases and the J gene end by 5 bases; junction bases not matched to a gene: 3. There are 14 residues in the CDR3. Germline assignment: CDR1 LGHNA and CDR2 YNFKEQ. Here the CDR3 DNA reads TGTGCCAGCAGCCAAGAGGGGGGGAGGGAGACCCAGTACTTC. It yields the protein CASSQEGGRETQYF.